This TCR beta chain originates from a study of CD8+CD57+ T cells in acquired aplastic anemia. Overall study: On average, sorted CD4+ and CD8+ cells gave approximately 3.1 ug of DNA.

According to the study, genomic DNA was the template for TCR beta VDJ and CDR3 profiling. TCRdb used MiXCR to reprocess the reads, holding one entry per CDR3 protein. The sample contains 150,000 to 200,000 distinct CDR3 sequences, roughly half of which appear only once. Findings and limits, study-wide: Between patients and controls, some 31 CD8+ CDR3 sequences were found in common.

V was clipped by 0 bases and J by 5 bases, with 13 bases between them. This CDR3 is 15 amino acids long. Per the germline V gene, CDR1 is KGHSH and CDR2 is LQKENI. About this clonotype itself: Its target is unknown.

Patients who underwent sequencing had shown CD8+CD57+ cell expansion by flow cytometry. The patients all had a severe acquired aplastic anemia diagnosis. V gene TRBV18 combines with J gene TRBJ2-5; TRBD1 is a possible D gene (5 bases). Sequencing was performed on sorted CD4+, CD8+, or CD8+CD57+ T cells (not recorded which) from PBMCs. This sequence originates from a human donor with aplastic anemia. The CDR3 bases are TGTGCCAGCTCACCACCAGGGGATTACGGGGAGACCCAGTACTTC. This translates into CASSPPGDYGETQYF. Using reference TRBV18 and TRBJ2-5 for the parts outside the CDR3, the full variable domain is NAGVMQNPRHLVRRRGQEARLRCSPMKGHSHVYWYRQLPEEGLKFMVYLQKENIIDESGMPKERFSAEFPKEGPSILRIQQVVRGDSAAYFCASSPPGDYGETQYFGPGTRLLVL.